The 8 T cell receptor beta chains given below trace back to one sample, sequenced in a study of blood T cell repertoires in COVID-19 (dated by TCRdb to the early 2020s). Library preparation used the immunoSEQ multiplex PCR assay. This is the immuneACCESS table as TCRdb keeps it, with only in-frame sequences that have V and J called. A part of the clones is gone; compared with another copy, unresolved V genes explain less than half, and the rest is unexplained. The sample table shows roughly 250,000 clones, and about four fifths are seen once. The ten largest clones add up to about 15% of the sample. Sequenced material: peripheral blood. The receptors come from a person aged 65 to 79 with COVID-19, enrolled during active disease.

The genes are TRBV13 and TRBJ2-7, with TRBD1 identical over 7 bases. The J segment lost 2 bases and the V segment lost 2 bases, leaving 6 bases of the junction unmatched. Germline-derived CDR1 and CDR2 are PRHDT and FYEKMQ (reference sequence). The CDR3 has 15 residues. CDR3 nucleotides: TGTGCCAGCAGCTTAAATCTCGACAGGGCCTACGAGCAGTACTTC. This gives the protein CASSLNLDRAYEQYF.

The chain employs TRBV3-1 (or the pseudogene TRBV3-2) and TRBJ1-4, with TRBD1 matching over 7 bases. This CDR3 has 15 amino acids. V lost 4 bases, J lost 8 bases, and 10 bases stayed unmatched. Germline assignment: CDR1 LGHDT and CDR2 YNNKEL (reference sequence). The CDR3 DNA follows: TGTGCCAGCAGCCTTCTCCGGGACAGCCCGGAAAAACTGTTTTTT. It translates to CASSLLRDSPEKLFF.

The gene calls are TRBV6-5 and TRBJ2-4, with D possibly TRBD2 on 5 matching bases. From germline, CDR1 is MNHEY and CDR2 SVGAGI. The ends were cut back, 4 bases at V and 0 bases at J, with 10 bases in the middle. The CDR3 spans 15 residues. DNA of the CDR3: TGTGCCAGCAGTTTAGACGGGGTAGCCAAAAACATTCAGTACTTC. Translation gives CASSLDGVAKNIQYF.

CDR3: CASGPDFNTEAFF. CDR3 DNA: TGTGCCAGCGGCCCAGACTTCAACACTGAAGCTTTCTTT. The V call is TRBV6-5, the J call TRBJ1-1, with D hard to call. The germline V gene has CDR1 MNHEY and CDR2 SVGAGI. The length of the CDR3 is 13 residues. V was clipped by 8 bases and J by 2 bases, with 12 bases between them.

This clone has only one observation. The chain links TRBV2 to TRBJ2-5; weak D call: TRBD2 (6 bases). The CDR3 consists of 11 residues. The ends were cut back, 2 bases at V and 13 bases at J, with 11 bases in the middle. From germline, CDR1 is SNHLY and CDR2 FYNNEI. The CDR3 loop is CASSEIGRRYF. DNA for the CDR3: TGTGCCAGCAGTGAAATTGGGAGGCGGTACTTC.

CDR3 bases: TGTGCCAGCAGCCGACAGGGGGCGGGGGAGACCCAGTACTTC. Its translation: CASSRQGAGETQYF. V is TRBV5-4 and J is TRBJ2-5, with TRBD1 matching 10 bases. The CDR3 sequence is 14 residues long. V lost 4 bases, J lost 5 bases, and 5 bases stayed unmatched. Germline V CDR1 and CDR2: SGHNT, YYREEE (reference sequence). The whole variable domain, filled in from reference TRBV5-4 and TRBJ2-5, reads ETGVTQSPTHLIKTRGQQVTLRCSSQSGHNTVSWYQQALGQGPQFIFQYYREEENGRGNFPPRFSGLQFPNYSSELNVNALELDDSALYLCASSRQGAGETQYFGPGTRLLVL.

The rearrangement uses TRBV5-6 and TRBJ2-5; no definite D call. From germline, CDR1 is SGHDT and CDR2 YYEEEE. The CDR3 contains 11 residues. V lost 4 bases and J 5 bases, leaving 6 bases between the germline ends. CDR3 sequence reads: CASSRLETQYF. The CDR3 region has the DNA TGTGCCAGCAGCCGTCTGGAGACCCAGTACTTC.

The chain links TRBV7-9 to TRBJ2-7, with a tentative D call TRBD2 (5 bases). The V and J ends lost 4 bases and 1 base respectively, with 17 bases between them. Looked up from germline, CDR1 is SEHNR and CDR2 is FQNEAQ (reference sequence). The CDR3 runs 16 residues. The CDR3 loop is CASSSAGIQWSYEQYF. Written as DNA, the CDR3 is TGTGCCAGCAGCTCGGCCGGGATCCAATGGTCCTACGAGCAGTACTTC.